Listed here is a single T cell receptor (beta chain). Assay: immunoSEQ multiplex PCR; the TCRdb copy retains only in-frame clones and omits some. The data contain over 300,000 clones, almost 85% of them singletons. The germline gives CDR1 MNHEY, CDR2 SMNVEV (reference sequence). The V gene end was trimmed by 5 bases and the J gene end by 10 bases; junction bases not matched to a gene: 6. The CDR3 is made up of 14 amino acids. The sample comes from a study of blood T cell repertoires in COVID-19. The sequencing sample was made of peripheral blood. The source of this sequence is a human donor in a cohort sampled during active COVID-19. This chain links TRBV27 with TRBJ1-6, with TRBD1 matching 9 bases. CDR3: CASSPTGGESPLHF. CDR3 DNA: TGTGCCAGCAGTCCCACAGGGGGCGAGTCACCCCTCCACTTT.